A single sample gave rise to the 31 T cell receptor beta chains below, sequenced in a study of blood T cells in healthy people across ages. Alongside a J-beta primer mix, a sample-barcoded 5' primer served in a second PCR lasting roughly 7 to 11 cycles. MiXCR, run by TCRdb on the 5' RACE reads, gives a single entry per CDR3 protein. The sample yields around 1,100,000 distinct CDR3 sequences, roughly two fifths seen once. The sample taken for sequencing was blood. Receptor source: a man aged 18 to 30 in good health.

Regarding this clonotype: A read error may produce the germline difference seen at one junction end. The CDR3: CSARDAIPGDYGHTF. The CDR3, as DNA: TGCAGTGCTAGAGATGCGATCCCAGGGGACTATGGCCACACCTTC. The chain has TRBV20-1 and TRBJ1-2; weak D call: TRBD1 (6 bases). CDR1 and CDR2 (germline): DFQATT, SNEGSKA (reference sequence). This CDR3 has 15 residues.

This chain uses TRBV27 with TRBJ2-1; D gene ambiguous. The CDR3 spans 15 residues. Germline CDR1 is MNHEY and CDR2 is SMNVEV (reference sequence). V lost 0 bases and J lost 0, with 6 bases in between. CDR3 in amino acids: CASSLSYNSYNEQFF. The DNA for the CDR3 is TGTGCCAGCAGTTTATCTTACAACTCCTACAATGAGCAGTTCTTC.

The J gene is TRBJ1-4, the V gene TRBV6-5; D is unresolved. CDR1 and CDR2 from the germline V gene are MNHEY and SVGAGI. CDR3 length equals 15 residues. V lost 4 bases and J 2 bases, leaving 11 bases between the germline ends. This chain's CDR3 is CASSLLTGTNEKLFF. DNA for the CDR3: TGTGCCAGCAGTTTGCTCACGGGGACTAATGAAAAACTGTTTTTT.

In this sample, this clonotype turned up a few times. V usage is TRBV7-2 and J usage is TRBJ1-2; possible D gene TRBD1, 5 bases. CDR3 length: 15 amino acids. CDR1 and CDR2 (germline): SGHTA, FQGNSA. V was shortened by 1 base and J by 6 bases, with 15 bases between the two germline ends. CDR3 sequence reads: CASSLERGAIHGYTF. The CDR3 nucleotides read TGTGCCAGCAGCTTAGAGAGAGGGGCGATACATGGCTACACCTTC.

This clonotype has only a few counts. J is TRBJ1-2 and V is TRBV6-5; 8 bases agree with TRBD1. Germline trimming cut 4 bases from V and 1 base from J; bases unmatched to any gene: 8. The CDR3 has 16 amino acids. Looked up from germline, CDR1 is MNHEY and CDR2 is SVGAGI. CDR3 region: CASSSNRGGDNYGYTF. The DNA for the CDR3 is TGTGCCAGCAGTTCCAACAGGGGGGGCGATAACTATGGCTACACCTTC.

CDR3 in DNA: TGTGCCAGCAGCCAAGGACAGGGCCTTCCAGATACGCAGTATTTT. This gives the protein CASSQGQGLPDTQYF. The chain has TRBV7-9 and TRBJ2-3; the match to TRBD1 covers 8 bases. The CDR3 contains 15 residues. Germline V CDR1 and CDR2: SEHNR, FQNEAQ (reference sequence). J was trimmed by 4 bases and V by 5 bases; bases with no gene match: 8. Combining the CDR3 with reference TRBV7-9 and TRBJ2-3 gives the whole variable domain DTGVSQNPRHKITKRGQNVTFRCDPISEHNRLYWYRQTLGQGPEFLTYFQNEAQLEKSRLLSDRFSAERPKGSFSTLEIQRTEQGDSAMYLCASSQGQGLPDTQYFGPGTRLTVL.

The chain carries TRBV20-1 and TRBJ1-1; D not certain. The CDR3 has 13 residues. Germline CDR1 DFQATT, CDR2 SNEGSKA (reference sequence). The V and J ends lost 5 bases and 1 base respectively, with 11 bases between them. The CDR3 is CSARTPPNTEAFF. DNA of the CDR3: TGCAGTGCTCGGACCCCACCGAACACTGAAGCTTTCTTT.

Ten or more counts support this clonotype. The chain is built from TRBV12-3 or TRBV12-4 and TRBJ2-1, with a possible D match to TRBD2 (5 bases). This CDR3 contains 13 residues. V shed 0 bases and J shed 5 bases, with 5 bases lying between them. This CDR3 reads CASSLAGNNEQFF. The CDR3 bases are TGTGCCAGCAGTTTAGCCGGGAACAATGAGCAGTTCTTC.

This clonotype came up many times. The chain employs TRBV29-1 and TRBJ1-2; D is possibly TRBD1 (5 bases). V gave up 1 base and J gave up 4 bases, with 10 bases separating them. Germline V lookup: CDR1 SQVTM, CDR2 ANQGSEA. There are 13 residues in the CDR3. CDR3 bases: TGCAGCGTTGAAGGAGGGGCGGGCTATGGCTACACCTTC. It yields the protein CSVEGGAGYGYTF.

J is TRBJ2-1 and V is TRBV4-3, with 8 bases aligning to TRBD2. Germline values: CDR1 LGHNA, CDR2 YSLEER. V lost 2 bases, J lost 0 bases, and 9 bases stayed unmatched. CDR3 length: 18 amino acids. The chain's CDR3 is CASSQLGFSGVSYNEQFF. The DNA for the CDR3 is TGCGCCAGCAGCCAATTGGGGTTTAGCGGGGTCTCCTACAATGAGCAGTTCTTC.

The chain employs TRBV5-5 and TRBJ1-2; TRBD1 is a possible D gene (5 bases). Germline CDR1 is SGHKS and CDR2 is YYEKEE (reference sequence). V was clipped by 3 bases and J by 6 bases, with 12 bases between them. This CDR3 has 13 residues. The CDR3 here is CASSSEGSHGYTF. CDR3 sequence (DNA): TGTGCCAGCAGCTCGGAGGGGAGTCATGGCTACACCTTC.

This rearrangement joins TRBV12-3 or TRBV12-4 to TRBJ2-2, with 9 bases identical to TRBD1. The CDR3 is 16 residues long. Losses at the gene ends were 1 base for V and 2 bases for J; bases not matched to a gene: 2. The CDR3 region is CASSLGTGANTGELFF. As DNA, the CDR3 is TGTGCCAGCAGTTTAGGGACAGGGGCCAACACCGGGGAGCTGTTTTTT.

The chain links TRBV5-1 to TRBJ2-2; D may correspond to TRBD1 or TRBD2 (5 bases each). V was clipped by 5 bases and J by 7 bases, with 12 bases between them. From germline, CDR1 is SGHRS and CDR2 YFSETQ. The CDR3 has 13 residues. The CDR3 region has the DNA TGCGCCAGCAGGGGGACCTCCGGCGGGGAGCTGTTTTTT. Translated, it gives CASRGTSGGELFF.

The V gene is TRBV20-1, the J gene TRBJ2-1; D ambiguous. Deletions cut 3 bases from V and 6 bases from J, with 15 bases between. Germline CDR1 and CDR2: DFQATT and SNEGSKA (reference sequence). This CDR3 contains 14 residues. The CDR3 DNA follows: TGCAGTGCTAGTAGGCGGCAAATATTCAATGAGCAGTTCTTC. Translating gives CSASRRQIFNEQFF.

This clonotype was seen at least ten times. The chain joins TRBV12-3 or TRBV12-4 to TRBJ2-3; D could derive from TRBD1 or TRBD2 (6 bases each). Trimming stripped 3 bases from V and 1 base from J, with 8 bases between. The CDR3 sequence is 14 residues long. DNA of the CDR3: TGTGCCAGCAGTTTTAGGGGGGGCACAGATACGCAGTATTTT. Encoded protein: CASSFRGGTDTQYF.

The CDR3 is CASRGGATNYGYTF. The CDR3 bases are TGTGCCAGCAGGGGGGGAGCCACTAACTATGGCTACACCTTC. The chain combines TRBV25-1 with TRBJ1-2; D perhaps matches TRBD1 (5 bases). V was shortened by 6 bases and J by 0 bases, with 11 bases between the two germline ends. CDR3 length: 14 residues. The germline gives CDR1 MGHDK, CDR2 SYGVNS.

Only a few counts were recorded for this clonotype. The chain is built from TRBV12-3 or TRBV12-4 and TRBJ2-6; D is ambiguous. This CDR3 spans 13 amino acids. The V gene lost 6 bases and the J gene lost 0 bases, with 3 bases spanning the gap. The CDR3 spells CASRTSGANVLTF. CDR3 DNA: TGTGCCAGCAGGACCTCTGGGGCCAACGTCCTGACTTTC.

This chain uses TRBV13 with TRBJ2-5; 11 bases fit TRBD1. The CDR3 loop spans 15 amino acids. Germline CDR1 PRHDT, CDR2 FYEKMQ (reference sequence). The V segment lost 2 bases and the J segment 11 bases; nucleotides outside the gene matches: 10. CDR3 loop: CASSLYGQGAREQYF. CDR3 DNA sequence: TGTGCCAGCAGCTTATACGGACAGGGGGCGCGAGAGCAGTACTTC. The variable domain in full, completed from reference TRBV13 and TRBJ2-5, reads AAGVIQSPRHLIKEKRETATLKCYPIPRHDTVYWYQQGPGQDPQFLISFYEKMQSDKGSIPDRFSAQQFSDYHSELNMSSLELGDSALYFCASSLYGQGAREQYFGPGTRLLVL.

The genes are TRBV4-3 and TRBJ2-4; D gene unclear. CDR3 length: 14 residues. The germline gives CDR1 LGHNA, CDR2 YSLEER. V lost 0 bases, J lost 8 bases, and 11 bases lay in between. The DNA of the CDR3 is TGCGCCAGCAGCCAAGATGCTAGTTTGGACATTCAGTACTTC. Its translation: CASSQDASLDIQYF.

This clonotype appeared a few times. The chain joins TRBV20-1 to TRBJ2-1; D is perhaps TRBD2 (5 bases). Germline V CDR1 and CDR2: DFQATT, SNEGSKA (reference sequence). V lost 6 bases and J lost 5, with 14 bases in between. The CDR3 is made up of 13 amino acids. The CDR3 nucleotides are TGCAGTGCGCCGGACTTGGCTGACAATGAGCAGTTCTTC. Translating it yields CSAPDLADNEQFF.

This CDR3 is CASRSDLTSTDTQYF. The CDR3, as DNA: TGTGCCAGCAGATCCGACCTAACTAGCACAGATACGCAGTATTTT. V gene TRBV5-6 combines with J gene TRBJ2-3; no clear D. The length of the CDR3 is 15 residues. The germline V and J ends were trimmed by 5 bases and 0 bases, with 13 bases remaining between them. Per germline, CDR1 SGHDT and CDR2 YYEEEE.

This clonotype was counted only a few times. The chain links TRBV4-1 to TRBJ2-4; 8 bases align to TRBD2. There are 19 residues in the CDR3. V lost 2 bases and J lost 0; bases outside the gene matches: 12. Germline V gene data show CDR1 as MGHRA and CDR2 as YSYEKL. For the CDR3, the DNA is TGCGCCAGCAGCCAAACAATTAGCGGGGAACCTCTAGCCAAAAACATTCAGTACTTC. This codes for CASSQTISGEPLAKNIQYF.

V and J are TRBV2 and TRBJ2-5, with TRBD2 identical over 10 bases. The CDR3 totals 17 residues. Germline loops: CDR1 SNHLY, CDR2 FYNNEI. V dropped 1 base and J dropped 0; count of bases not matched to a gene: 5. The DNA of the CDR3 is TGTGCCAGCAGTGAAGAGATAGCGGGGGGAAACCAAGAGACCCAGTACTTC. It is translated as CASSEEIAGGNQETQYF.

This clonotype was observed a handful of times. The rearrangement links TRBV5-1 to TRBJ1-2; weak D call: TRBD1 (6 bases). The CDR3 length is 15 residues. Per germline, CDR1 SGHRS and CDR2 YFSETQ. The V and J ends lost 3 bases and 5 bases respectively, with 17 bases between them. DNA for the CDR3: TGCGCCAGCAGCTGGAACAGGGCCGATTTTTATGGCTACACCTTC. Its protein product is CASSWNRADFYGYTF.

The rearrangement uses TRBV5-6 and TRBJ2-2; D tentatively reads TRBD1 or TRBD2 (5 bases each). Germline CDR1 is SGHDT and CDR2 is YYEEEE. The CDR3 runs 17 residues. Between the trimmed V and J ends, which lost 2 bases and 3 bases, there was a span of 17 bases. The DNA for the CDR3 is TGTGCCAGCAGCTTTCCCCCCGGGGCCACAGACACCGGGGAGCTGTTTTTT. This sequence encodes CASSFPPGATDTGELFF.

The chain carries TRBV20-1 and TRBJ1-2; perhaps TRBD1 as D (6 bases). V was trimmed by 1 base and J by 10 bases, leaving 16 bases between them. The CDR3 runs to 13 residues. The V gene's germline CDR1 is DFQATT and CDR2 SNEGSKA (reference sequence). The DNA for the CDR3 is TGCAGTGCTAGAGTAGGACAGTTAGATATCTACACCTTC. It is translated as CSARVGQLDIYTF.

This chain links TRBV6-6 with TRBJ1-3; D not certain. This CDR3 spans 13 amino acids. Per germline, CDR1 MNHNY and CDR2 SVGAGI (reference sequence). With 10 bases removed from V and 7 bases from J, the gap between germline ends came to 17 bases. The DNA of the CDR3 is TGTGCCACCTCGGCACGGGAGTGGAACACCATATATTTT. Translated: CATSAREWNTIYF.

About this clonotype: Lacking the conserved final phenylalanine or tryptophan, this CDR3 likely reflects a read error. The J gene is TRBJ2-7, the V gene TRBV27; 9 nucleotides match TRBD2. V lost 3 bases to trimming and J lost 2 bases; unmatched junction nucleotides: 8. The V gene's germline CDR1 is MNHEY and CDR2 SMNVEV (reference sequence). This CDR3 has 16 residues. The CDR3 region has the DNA TGTGCCAGCAGTTTTTCAAGCGGGGGGATTCCCTACGAGCAGTACTTA. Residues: CASSFSSGGIPYEQYL.

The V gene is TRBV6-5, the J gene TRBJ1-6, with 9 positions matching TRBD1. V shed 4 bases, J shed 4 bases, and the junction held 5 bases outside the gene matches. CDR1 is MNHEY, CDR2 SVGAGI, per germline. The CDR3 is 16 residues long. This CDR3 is CASSSRTGAYNSPLHF. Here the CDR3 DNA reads TGTGCCAGCAGTTCAAGGACAGGGGCGTATAATTCACCCCTCCACTTT.

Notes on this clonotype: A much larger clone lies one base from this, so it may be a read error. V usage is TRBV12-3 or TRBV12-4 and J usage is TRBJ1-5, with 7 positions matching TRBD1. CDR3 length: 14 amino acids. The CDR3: CAGSRGQANQPQHF. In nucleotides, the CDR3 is TGTGCCGGCAGCCGCGGACAGGCCAATCAGCCCCAGCATTTT.

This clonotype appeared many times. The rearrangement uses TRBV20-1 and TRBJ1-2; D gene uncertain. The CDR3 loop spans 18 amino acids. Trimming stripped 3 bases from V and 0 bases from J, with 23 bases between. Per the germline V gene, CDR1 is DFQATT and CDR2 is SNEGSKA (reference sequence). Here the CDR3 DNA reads TGCAGTGCTAGCGGGGATTTGGCCTCGGGATGGGCTAACTATGGCTACACCTTC. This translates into CSASGDLASGWANYGYTF.